This entry features one TCR beta chain sequence. The data are from a study of blood T cell repertoires in COVID-19. Study context: From the United States, Italy and Spain came samples of acute and convalescent COVID-19. PBMCs, B-cell-depleted T cells, or T cells were the source of the cDNA or gDNA that made up the material.

There are 16 residues in the CDR3. Germline V gene lookup returns CDR1 LGHDT and CDR2 YNNKEL (reference sequence). V lost 0 bases and J lost 3, with 12 bases in between. Original handling: Using reference gene primer amplification, nucleated cell counts were estimated. Profiled with immunoSEQ multiplex PCR; TCRdb holds only in-frame clones, not every one. Clone size and V and J calls were adopted from that table, with D and trimming inferred from the DNA. In the table there are approximately 200,000 clones, more than 70% of which are singletons. Sequenced sample: peripheral blood. The rearrangement links TRBV3-1 (or the pseudogene TRBV3-2) to TRBJ2-1, with unresolved D. The clonotype comes from a woman in her 30s with acute or convalescent COVID-19. The CDR3 nucleotides read TGTGCCAGCAGCCAAGAAGGCGGAGCCCTCTACAATGAGCAGTTCTTC. Translating gives CASSQEGGALYNEQFF.